The 9 T cell receptor beta chains below all came from one sample that was sequenced in a study of cytomegalovirus exposure and HLA in healthy donors. In the PCR, 60 Vbeta and 13 Jbeta primers were used. The method was immunoSEQ multiplex PCR; TCRdb's version includes in-frame clones alone and lacks a portion of them. Among around 130,000 clones listed, roughly 80% were seen once. Sequences were obtained from PBMCs. These receptors came from a middle-aged man in good health and CMV-seronegative.

The chain joins TRBV28 to TRBJ2-2, with 10 bases identical to TRBD2. Germline lookup yields CDR1 MDHEN and CDR2 SYDVKM. CDR3 size: 17 residues. The J segment lost 5 bases and the V segment lost 3 bases, leaving 9 bases of the junction unmatched. DNA for the CDR3: TGTGCCAGCAGTTTGGGGGGAGCGGGAGGGAGGACCGGGGAGCTGTTTTTT. Translation gives CASSLGGAGGRTGELFF.

The V call is TRBV11-3, the J call TRBJ2-7, with D perhaps matching TRBD2 (6 bases). V shed 5 bases and J shed 3 bases, with 20 bases lying between them. This CDR3 comprises 16 residues. The germline V gene has CDR1 SGHNT and CDR2 YENEEA. The CDR3 DNA reads TGTGCCAGCAGCCCCAAAAGGGGCGGGGCCGTCTACGAGCAGTACTTC. Protein: CASSPKRGGAVYEQYF. Based on the CDR3 plus reference TRBV11-3 and TRBJ2-7, the full variable domain is EAGVVQSPRYKIIEKKQPVAFWCNPISGHNTLYWYLQNLGQGPELLIRYENEEAVDDSQLPKDRFSAERLKGVDSTLKIQPAELGDSAVYLCASSPKRGGAVYEQYFGPGTRLTVT.

CDR3 sequence (DNA): TGTGCCAGCAGAACCGGGACTAGGACACATGGACGCCACGAGAATGACTACGAGCAGTACTTC. This gives the protein CASRTGTRTHGRHENDYEQYF. This chain links TRBV6-7 with TRBJ2-7, with 8 bases aligning to TRBD2. TRBV6-7 falls under the ORF class, with uncertain function. J was trimmed by 3 bases and V by 6 bases; bases with no gene match: 28. CDR3 length: 21 residues.

V gene TRBV28 combines with J gene TRBJ2-1; 16 bases line up with TRBD2. Trimming took 5 bases from V and 2 from J; bases not matched to a gene: 12. CDR1 is MDHEN, CDR2 SYDVKM, per germline. CDR3 length equals 20 residues. The CDR3: CASSALLGTSGRETYNEQFF. The CDR3 bases are TGTGCCAGCAGTGCCCTACTTGGGACTAGCGGGAGGGAGACCTACAATGAGCAGTTCTTC.

This clone has just one count. This sequence joins TRBV11-2 and TRBJ2-7, with D possibly TRBD1 on 6 matching bases. The CDR3 runs 14 residues. Germline CDR1 is SGHAT and CDR2 is FQNNGV. Trimming pared 4 bases from V and 3 bases from J, leaving 13 bases between. The CDR3 DNA reads TGTGCCAGCAGCTCCCCCGGCAGGGGCTACGAGCAGTACTTC. Its protein is CASSSPGRGYEQYF.

The chain is built from TRBV7-2 and TRBJ2-3, with TRBD2 matching 9 bases. The CDR3 length is 17 residues. The germline V gene has CDR1 SGHTA and CDR2 FQGNSA. Trimming took 2 bases from V and 4 from J; bases not matched to a gene: 10. CDR3 sequence reads: CASSLKSLAGYADTQYF. In DNA, the CDR3 is TGTGCCAGCAGCTTAAAATCGCTAGCGGGATATGCAGATACGCAGTATTTT.

The chain joins TRBV19 to TRBJ2-5; possible D gene TRBD1, 6 bases. Per germline, CDR1 LNHDA and CDR2 SQIVND (reference sequence). With 2 bases removed from V and 2 bases from J, the gap between germline ends came to 15 bases. The length of the CDR3 is 16 residues. The CDR3 DNA reads TGTGCCAGTAGTATACTAGGGGCAGGGGCACAAGAGACCCAGTACTTC. Its translation: CASSILGAGAQETQYF.

The genes are TRBV28 and TRBJ1-3; D may be TRBD1 (6 bases). This CDR3 region has 15 residues. CDR1 and CDR2 from the germline V gene are MDHEN and SYDVKM. V lost 2 bases and J lost 1, with 9 bases in between. CDR3 DNA sequence: TGTGCCAGCAGTTTAACAGGGCTGTCTGGAAACACCATATATTTT. Protein sequence: CASSLTGLSGNTIYF. Drawing the rest from reference TRBV28 and TRBJ1-3, the complete variable domain is DVKVTQSSRYLVKRTGEKVFLECVQDMDHENMFWYRQDPGLGLRLIYFSYDVKMKEKGDIPEGYSVSREKKERFSLILESASTNQTSMYLCASSLTGLSGNTIYFGEGSWLTVV.

This chain joins TRBV9 and TRBJ1-1; D is ambiguous. The germline CDR1 and CDR2 sequences are SGDLS and YYNGEE. Trimming pared 0 bases from V and 0 bases from J, leaving 9 bases between. The length of the CDR3 is 15 residues. CDR3 sequence reads: CASSVGGNLNTEAFF. The CDR3 coding sequence is TGTGCCAGCAGCGTAGGAGGGAACCTGAACACTGAAGCTTTCTTT.